This T cell receptor (beta chain) emerged from a study of control samples from healthy donors and cancer patients. Sequencing used immunoSEQ multiplex PCR; TCRdb keeps in-frame clones, though not all of them. The table lists roughly 95,000 clones, around 88% of them singletons. The TCR comes from a man in his thirties or forties in good health. Sequenced: blood.

The CDR3 is CASYWTAFSGNTIYF. The CDR3 nucleotides are TGTGCCAGCTACTGGACTGCGTTCTCTGGAAACACCATATATTTT. The chain links TRBV18 to TRBJ1-3; D gene ambiguous. The CDR3 extends over 15 amino acids. Trimming stripped 7 bases from V and 0 bases from J, with 13 bases between. Per germline, CDR1 KGHSH and CDR2 LQKENI.